The 8 T cell receptor beta chains below all came from one sample that was sequenced in a study of T cell responses to AZD1222 COVID-19 vaccine. Here immunoSEQ multiplex PCR was the method, and the copy in TCRdb shows in-frame clones only, minus some. The repertoire consists of about 270,000 clones, with around 93% occurring once and the leading ten covering around 0.5%. Sample: peripheral blood, taken 28 days after the second AZD1222 dose. The receptors here all came from an adult who received the AZD1222 COVID-19 vaccine.

The rearrangement uses TRBV27 and TRBJ2-2, with D tentatively TRBD1 (6 bases). The V end was cut by 3 bases, the J end by 3 bases, with 8 bases between. Germline CDR1 and CDR2: MNHEY and SMNVEV (reference sequence). This CDR3 is 14 amino acids long. DNA for the CDR3: TGTGCCAGCAGTTTCGGACAGTACACCGGGGAGCTGTTTTTT. Its protein product is CASSFGQYTGELFF.

The V and J genes are TRBV19 and TRBJ1-6, with a tentative D call TRBD1 (6 bases). Germline V lookup: CDR1 LNHDA, CDR2 SQIVND (reference sequence). V lost 4 bases to trimming and J lost 11 bases, with 21 bases between them. This CDR3 is built from 16 residues. CDR3 nucleotides: TGTGCCAGTAGTACCTCGGGGGGGGCCCCGCCGCCACCCCTCCACTTT. This sequence encodes CASSTSGGAPPPPLHF. Supplemented by reference TRBV19 and TRBJ1-6, the full variable domain reads DGGITQSPKYLFRKEGQNVTLSCEQNLNHDAMYWYRQDPGQGLRLIYYSQIVNDFQKGDIAEGYSVSREKKESFPLTVTSAQKNPTAFYLCASSTSGGAPPPPLHFGNGTRLTVT.

The chain recombines TRBV24-1 with TRBJ1-5; 7 positions match TRBD1. CDR1 and CDR2 (germline): KGHDR, SFDVKD. V shed 7 bases, J shed 9 bases, and the junction held 11 bases outside the gene matches. The CDR3 totals 14 residues. DNA for the CDR3: TGTGCCACCAGCGGAGACAGGGAAAAACGGCCCCAGCATTTT. Protein sequence: CATSGDREKRPQHF.

The rearrangement uses TRBV20-1 and TRBJ2-5, with a possible D match to TRBD2 (6 bases). Germline V gene data show CDR1 as DFQATT and CDR2 as SNEGSKA (reference sequence). The CDR3 covers 16 residues. Trimming cost V 3 bases and J 7 bases, with 24 bases left between them. The CDR3 DNA reads as TGCAGTGCTAGTAAGCTAGCGACCGGAAGATTGTTGACCCAGTACTTC. Amino acid sequence: CSASKLATGRLLTQYF.

The rearrangement links TRBV6-4 to TRBJ2-7; 8 positions agree with TRBD1. Per germline, CDR1 MRHNA and CDR2 SNTAGT. The CDR3 runs 13 residues. With V trimmed by 8 bases and J by 7 bases, 10 bases remained unmatched. CDR3 in DNA: TGTGCCAGCGAGGACAGGGCCAAGCAAGAGCAGTACTTC. This encodes CASEDRAKQEQYF.

V gene TRBV4-1 combines with J gene TRBJ1-1, with D possibly TRBD1 on 6 matching bases. Germline V gene data show CDR1 as MGHRA and CDR2 as YSYEKL. V was pared by 5 bases and J by 1 base, with 17 bases between. The CDR3 is 16 amino acids. The CDR3 sequence is CASSGLRGSGNTEAFF. CDR3 in DNA: TGCGCCAGCAGCGGGCTTAGGGGGTCGGGGAACACTGAAGCTTTCTTT.

The rearrangement links TRBV4-2 to TRBJ2-7; tentatively, D is TRBD2 (5 bases). CDR1 and CDR2 (germline): LGHNA, YNFKEQ. The CDR3 runs 14 residues. Trimming took 5 bases from V and 0 from J, leaving 11 bases between them. CDR3 residues: CASSAQAASYEQYF. The CDR3 DNA is TGTGCCAGCAGCGCCCAAGCGGCCTCCTACGAGCAGTACTTC.

The chain is built from TRBV11-3 and TRBJ1-1; D remains unclear. Germline-derived CDR1 and CDR2 are SGHNT and YENEEA. The CDR3 length is 13 residues. V was pared by 5 bases and J by 3 bases, with 10 bases between. The CDR3 region has the DNA TGTGCCAGCAGCACCTCACGGGACACTGAAGCTTTCTTT. Amino acids: CASSTSRDTEAFF.